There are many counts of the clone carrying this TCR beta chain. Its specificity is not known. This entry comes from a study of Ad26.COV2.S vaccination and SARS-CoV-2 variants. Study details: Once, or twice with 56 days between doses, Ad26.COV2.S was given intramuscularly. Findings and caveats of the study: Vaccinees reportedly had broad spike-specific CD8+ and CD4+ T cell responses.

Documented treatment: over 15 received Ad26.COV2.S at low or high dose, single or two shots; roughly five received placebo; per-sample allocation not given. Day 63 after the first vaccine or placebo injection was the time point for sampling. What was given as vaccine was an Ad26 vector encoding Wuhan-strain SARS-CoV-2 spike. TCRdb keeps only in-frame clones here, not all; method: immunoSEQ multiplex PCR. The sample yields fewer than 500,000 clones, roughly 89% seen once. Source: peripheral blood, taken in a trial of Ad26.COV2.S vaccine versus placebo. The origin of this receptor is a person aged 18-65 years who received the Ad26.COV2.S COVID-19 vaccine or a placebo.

CDR3 DNA sequence: TGTGCCAGCAGACGATCGACAGGAATAAATCAGCCCCAGCATTTT. It translates to CASRRSTGINQPQHF. The genes are TRBV6-5 and TRBJ1-5, with D possibly being TRBD1 (6 bases). There are 15 residues in the CDR3. Germline lookup yields CDR1 MNHEY and CDR2 SVGAGI. The V end was cut by 6 bases, the J end by 4 bases, with 16 bases between.